The next 14 T cell receptor beta chains were all read from a single sample in a study of PD-1 blockade in mismatch repair-deficient tumors. Measured with immunoSEQ multiplex PCR; TCRdb has only the in-frame clones, and not every one. The top ten hold less than 6% of the sample, which has about 79,000 clones, 80% to 90% seen once. The source material was peripheral blood, sampled 44 weeks after starting pembrolizumab. These receptors all come from an adult with mismatch repair-deficient cancer.

The chain couples TRBV6-6 to TRBJ2-2; 9 bases align to TRBD1. This CDR3 has 13 amino acids. Looked up from germline, CDR1 is MNHNY and CDR2 is SVGAGI (reference sequence). The V segment lost 5 bases and the J segment 9 bases; nucleotides outside the gene matches: 4. In nucleotides, the CDR3 is TGTGCCAGCAGTCTTACAGGGGGCTGGGAGCTGTTTTTT. This gives the protein CASSLTGGWELFF.

The genes are TRBV7-3 and TRBJ1-3; the match to TRBD1 covers 10 bases. The germline V gene encodes CDR1 SGHTA and CDR2 FQGTGA. CDR3 length: 19 residues. With V trimmed by 4 bases and J by 1 base, 13 bases remained unmatched. The CDR3: CASSSNSGTGAPSGNTIYF. The DNA for the CDR3 is TGTGCCAGCAGCTCCAACTCCGGGACAGGGGCTCCTTCTGGAAACACCATATATTTT.

The CDR3 here is CASSLVAGGAHGYTF. In nucleotides, the CDR3 is TGTGCCAGCAGCTTGGTTGCGGGGGGGGCTCACGGCTACACCTTC. This rearrangement joins TRBV27 to TRBJ1-2, with D perhaps TRBD1 (6 bases). V gave up 6 bases and J gave up 8 bases, with 22 bases separating them. The germline V gene encodes CDR1 MNHEY and CDR2 SMNVEV (reference sequence). The CDR3 covers 15 residues.

This clone was seen more than once but under ten times. The chain joins TRBV19 to TRBJ1-5; no definite D call. V dropped 4 bases and J dropped 7 bases, with 17 bases sitting between them. Looked up from germline, CDR1 is LNHDA and CDR2 is SQIVND (reference sequence). There are 15 residues in the CDR3. CDR3 nucleotides: TGTGCCAGTAGTACCAGAACGGCGGGGAACCAGCCCCAGCATTTT. It encodes CASSTRTAGNQPQHF.

The V and J genes are TRBV10-3 and TRBJ2-7; 10 positions match TRBD1. Unmatched junction bases numbered 5, after V lost 11 bases and J lost 4 bases. Germline values: CDR1 ENHRY, CDR2 SYGVKD. This CDR3 contains 12 residues. The CDR3 nucleotides are TGTGCCGTGGGACAGGGGCGATACGAGCAGTACTTC. Amino acid sequence: CAVGQGRYEQYF.

The chain recombines TRBV6-5 with TRBJ2-7; TRBD1 matches at 7 bases. J lost 5 bases, V lost 1 base, and 5 bases had no gene match. CDR3 length: 14 residues. Per germline, CDR1 MNHEY and CDR2 SVGAGI. The DNA for the CDR3 is TGTGCCAGCAGTTACTTGGCAGGGGGTGACGAGCAGTACTTC. Translating it yields CASSYLAGGDEQYF.

This chain uses TRBV13 with TRBJ2-5; tentatively, D is TRBD1 or TRBD2 (6 bases each). The CDR3 loop spans 16 amino acids. V dropped 2 bases and J dropped 2 bases, with 15 bases sitting between them. Germline V gives CDR1 PRHDT, CDR2 FYEKMQ (reference sequence). CDR3 sequence (DNA): TGTGCCAGCAGCTTAAGACTAGGGGGGACTCAAGAGACCCAGTACTTC. It yields the protein CASSLRLGGTQETQYF.

J is TRBJ2-1 and V is TRBV18; the match to TRBD2 covers 11 bases. Germline V gives CDR1 KGHSH, CDR2 LQKENI. V lost 6 bases to trimming and J lost 6 bases; unmatched junction nucleotides: 4. This CDR3 spans 14 amino acids. CDR3 sequence: CASSKLAGANEQFF. For the CDR3, the DNA is TGTGCCAGCTCCAAACTAGCGGGAGCCAATGAGCAGTTCTTC.

The chain joins TRBV7-2 to TRBJ2-1; 7 nucleotides line up with TRBD2. Germline V gene data show CDR1 as SGHTA and CDR2 as FQGNSA. The CDR3 has 16 residues. J gave up 10 bases and V 2 bases, and 14 bases lay outside the gene matches. In DNA form, the CDR3 reads TGTGCCAGCAGCTTAATCGGGGGGACGGCCGAGGGGGAGCAGTTCTTC. Amino acid sequence: CASSLIGGTAEGEQFF. The complete variable domain, with remaining parts taken from reference TRBV7-2 and TRBJ2-1, reads GAGVSQSPSNKVTEKGKDVELRCDPISGHTALYWYRQSLGQGLEFLIYFQGNSAPDKSGLPSDRFSAERTGGSVSTLTIQRTQQEDSAVYLCASSLIGGTAEGEQFFGPGTRLTVL.

This rearrangement joins TRBV9 to TRBJ2-2; 10 bases agree with TRBD1. J lost 4 bases, V lost 4 bases, and 1 base had no gene match. The CDR3 has 14 residues. Germline assignment: CDR1 SGDLS and CDR2 YYNGEE. The CDR3 DNA reads as TGTGCCAGCAGCAGGGACAGGGGCACCGGGGAGCTGTTTTTT. Its translation: CASSRDRGTGELFF.

The V call is TRBV9, the J call TRBJ1-1; D not resolved. V lost 7 bases and J 5 bases, leaving 18 bases between the germline ends. The CDR3 is made up of 14 amino acids. Per the germline V gene, CDR1 is SGDLS and CDR2 is YYNGEE. The CDR3 spells CASVRLVGGTEAFF. CDR3 DNA sequence: TGTGCCAGCGTTAGGTTGGTCGGAGGGACTGAAGCTTTCTTT.

This clone was seen once. This sequence joins TRBV2 and TRBJ2-5, with 9 bases aligning to TRBD1. The CDR3 consists of 13 residues. Germline CDR1 reads SNHLY; CDR2 reads FYNNEI. Trimming cost V 8 bases and J 5 bases; bases outside gene matches: 6. As DNA, the CDR3 is TGTGCCAGCGGACAGGGGAGAATCGAGACCCAGTACTTC. This translates into CASGQGRIETQYF.

The chain recombines TRBV7-3 with TRBJ2-1, with 7 bases fitting TRBD2. The CDR3 consists of 15 residues. Germline V CDR1 and CDR2: SGHTA, FQGTGA. V shed 5 bases and J 3 bases; nucleotides not matched to a gene: 7. DNA for the CDR3: TGTGCCAGCAGCCCCAGCGGGAACGGCTACAATGAGCAGTTCTTC. This encodes CASSPSGNGYNEQFF.

This chain's CDR3 is CASSVAAGVADTQYF. The CDR3, as DNA: TGTGCCAGCAGCGTAGCGGCGGGGGTCGCAGATACGCAGTATTTT. The chain joins TRBV9 to TRBJ2-3, with TRBD2 identical over 7 bases. The V gene's germline CDR1 is SGDLS and CDR2 YYNGEE. The CDR3 is 15 residues long. J was trimmed by 4 bases and V by 0 bases; bases with no gene match: 5.